A selection of T cell receptor beta chains follows, all from one sample in a study of technical replicates of blood from a few donors. Method: immunoSEQ multiplex PCR; TCRdb's copy keeps in-frame clones and lacks some. The sample lists approximately 76,000 clones; 65% to 90% were seen once. The sequencing sample was made of PBMCs. These receptors were collected from a human donor in good health. Some clones in this sample may be carry-over from other donors' samples. The CDR3 runs from the conserved cysteine through the conserved F or W. D genes are given only for firm matches. Not all rows give a size; the values are once, few, many and, for expanded clones, a class.

>-|TRBJ2-1|TRBV29-1|TRBD2
TGCAGCGTTGAAGACCTACTAGCGGGAGACTACAATGAGCAGTTCTTC
CSVEDLLAGDYNEQFF
>-|TRBJ1-1|TRBV2|-
TGTGCCACCCAGAGGGCAGTGAACACTGAAGCTTTCTTT
CATQRAVNTEAFF
>-|TRBJ1-2|TRBV27|TRBD1
TGTGCCAGCAGGCGACAAGTGGGGACAGGCAACTATGGCTACACCTTC
CASRRQVGTGNYGYTF
>-|TRBJ2-1|TRBV11-3|TRBD2
TGTGCCAGCAGTCCTCCCGGGGGGTCCTACAATGAGCAGTTCTTC
CASSPPGGSYNEQFF
>-|TRBJ2-2|TRBV7-6|TRBD2
TGTGCCAGCAGCAGGACTAGCGGGGCGAACACCGGGGAGCTGTTTTTT
CASSRTSGANTGELFF
>-|TRBJ2-3|TRBV7-6|-
TGTGCCAGCAGCTTAACGACCTTTGGCGGGCAGGATTCTGGCACAGATACGCAGTATTTT
CASSLTTFGGQDSGTDTQYF
>-|TRBJ2-7|TRBV13|TRBD2
TGTGCCAGCAGCATCGAAGGGAGGGCCTACGAGCAGTACTTC
CASSIEGRAYEQYF
>once|TRBJ2-1|TRBV11-3|TRBD2
TGTGCCAGCAGCTTGACTAGCGGGAGGGCCAATGAGCAGTTCTTC
CASSLTSGRANEQFF
>-|TRBJ2-7|TRBV5-1|-
TGCGCCAGCAGCCAAGATAGTGGTCAGGTTCCCTACGAGCAGTACTTC
CASSQDSGQVPYEQYF
>-|TRBJ1-2|TRBV7-2|TRBD1
TGTGCCAGCAGCCTAGAACCGGGACAGGGCCGCGGCTACACCTTC
CASSLEPGQGRGYTF
>-|TRBJ2-1|TRBV7-6|TRBD2
TGTGCCAGCAGCTCGGCGGGGGGGTACAATGAGCAGTTCTTC
CASSSAGGYNEQFF
>once|TRBJ2-7|TRBV9|TRBD1
TGTGCCAGCAGCGAGGGCGGGACAGGGGCCCCCTACGAGCAGTACTTC
CASSEGGTGAPYEQYF
>-|TRBJ1-6|TRBV10-3|TRBD1
TGTGCCATCAGTGGGACCGGGACAGTTAATTCACCCCTCCACTTT
CAISGTGTVNSPLHF
>-|TRBJ1-1|TRBV6-1|-
TGTGCCAGCAGTGAAAGGAGGTACGGGGGGGACGGAGCTTTCTTT
CASSERRYGGDGAFF
>-|TRBJ2-3|TRBV4-2|TRBD2
TGTGCCAGCAGCCAAGAGATGTCTAGCGGGAGTTTCTTAGTTAAAGGAGATACGCAGTATTTT
CASSQEMSSGSFLVKGDTQYF
>-|TRBJ2-2|TRBV19|TRBD1
TGTGCCAGCAAAAGACAGGGGGGCGAGACCGGGGAGCTGTTTTTT
CASKRQGGETGELFF
>-|TRBJ2-1|TRBV10-3|-
TGTGCCATCACCGACTGGCCCTCTAAGGTAGATGAGCAGTTCTTC
CAITDWPSKVDEQFF
>-|TRBJ1-2|TRBV19|TRBD1
TGTGCCAGTAGTATAACCGGGACAGCCTATGGCTACACCTTC
CASSITGTAYGYTF
>few|TRBJ1-5|TRBV2|-
TGTGCCAGCCGCGGCGGACAGAAGAATCAGCCCCAGCATTTT
CASRGGQKNQPQHF
>-|TRBJ1-2|TRBV2|TRBD1
TGTGCCACCCGGACAGGGGGCCTTGGCTACACCTTC
CATRTGGLGYTF
>-|TRBJ2-1|TRBV13|-
TGTGCCAGCAGCCTATACAATGAGCAGTTCTTC
CASSLYNEQFF
>-|TRBJ1-1|TRBV18|-
TGTGCCAGCTCACGACCTTGGACGGCGGGATCTTCTGCTTTCTTT
CASSRPWTAGSSAFF
>-|TRBJ1-4|TRBV30|-
TGTGCCTGGAGTGCAAATGAAAAACTGTTTTTT
CAWSANEKLFF
>-|TRBJ1-1|TRBV18|TRBD1
TGTGCCAGCTCACTACAGGGGGGTGGCACTGAAGCTTTCTTT
CASSLQGGGTEAFF
>-|TRBJ1-2|TRBV28|-
TGTGCCAGCAGTCTCTTCTCAGGGTTGTCGAACTATGGCTACACCTTC
CASSLFSGLSNYGYTF
>-|TRBJ1-5|TRBV5-6|TRBD1
TGTGCCAGCAGCTTGGCGGACAGGTCTCCGCAGCCCCAGCATTTT
CASSLADRSPQPQHF
>-|TRBJ1-5|TRBV7-9|TRBD1
TGTGCCAGCAGCCGGACAGGGTTCACTCAGCCCCAGCATTTT
CASSRTGFTQPQHF
>-|TRBJ1-1|TRBV18|TRBD1
TGTGCCAGCTCGCGGAGTGCATTTACAGGGGGAGGGACTGAAGCTTTCTTT
CASSRSAFTGGGTEAFF
>-|TRBJ2-7|TRBV5-6|-
TGTGCCAGCAGCTTGCCGCCCGGGACAACCTACGAGCAGTACTTC
CASSLPPGTTYEQYF
>-|TRBJ2-5|TRBV11-2|TRBD2
TGTGCCAGCAGCCCAAGGACTAGTCCAGAGACCCAGTACTTC
CASSPRTSPETQYF
>once|TRBJ2-5|TRBV27|TRBD1
TGTGCCAGCAGTCCGCTCAAACAGGGGGCTCGGGAGACCCAGTACTTC
CASSPLKQGARETQYF
>-|TRBJ2-1|TRBV5-3|TRBD2
TGTGCCAGAAGCTTGAAGCGGGGGGTCTACAATGAGCAGTTCTTC
CARSLKRGVYNEQFF
>once|TRBJ2-1|TRBV2|TRBD1
TGTGCCAGCAAAGAGATAGGGACAGGCCTATACAATGAGCAGTTCTTC
CASKEIGTGLYNEQFF
>-|TRBJ2-6|TRBV4-1|-
TGCGCCAGCAGTCCGACACAAGGGAGCTCTGGGGCCAACGTCCTGACTTTC
CASSPTQGSSGANVLTF
>-|TRBJ1-6|TRBV15|-
TGTGCCACCAGCAGGGACACTGGGGTCCCTCACCTCCACTTT
CATSRDTGVPHLHF
>-|TRBJ2-2|TRBV7-3|TRBD2
TGTGCCAGCAGCCCACTAGCGGGAGGGCCGGGCACCGGGGAGCTGTTTTTT
CASSPLAGGPGTGELFF
>-|TRBJ1-1|TRBV20-1|-
TGCAGTGCTAGTCAGTATACTGAAGCTTTCTTT
CSASQYTEAFF
>-|TRBJ2-7|TRBV5-1|TRBD1
TGCGCCAGCAGCTCGGTGACAGGGTCCTACGAGCAGTACTTC
CASSSVTGSYEQYF
>-|TRBJ1-1|TRBV5-4|-
TGTGCCAGCAGCCGACCAGGGTCACTCGACACTGAAGCTTTCTTT
CASSRPGSLDTEAFF
>-|TRBJ1-1|TRBV5-1|-
TGCGCCAGCAGCTTGAACAGGGCCATGAACACTGAAGCTTTCTTT
CASSLNRAMNTEAFF
>-|TRBJ2-7|TRBV2|-
TGTGCCAGCAGCGTAGATGGAGACTACGAGCAGTACTTC
CASSVDGDYEQYF
>-|TRBJ2-2|TRBV4-3|-
TGCGCCAGCAGCCCCCGACTAGGTGTTGACACCGGGGAGCTGTTTTTT
CASSPRLGVDTGELFF
>-|TRBJ1-1|TRBV6-5|-
TGTGCCAGCAGTACCGGGACGGGGGGAGGCACTGAAGCTTTCTTT
CASSTGTGGGTEAFF
>once|TRBJ2-7|TRBV4-3|TRBD1
TGCGCCAGCAGCCAAGGGACAGGGGGCAGTGAGCAGTACTTC
CASSQGTGGSEQYF
>-|TRBJ1-6|TRBV7-3|TRBD1
TGTGCCAGCAGCTTAATTCGGGACAGATATTCACCCCTCCACTTT
CASSLIRDRYSPLHF
>-|TRBJ1-1|TRBV7-3|-
TGTGCCAGCAGCTTGACAGTGAACACTGAAGCTTTCTTT
CASSLTVNTEAFF
>-|TRBJ1-2|TRBV2|-
TGTGCCAGCAGTCCCCGCCCAACTTTCTTCCTATCGGATGGCTACACCTTC
CASSPRPTFFLSDGYTF
>-|TRBJ2-1|TRBV5-1|-
TGCGCCAGCAGCTTGTGGGGGGATGAGCAGTTCTTC
CASSLWGDEQFF
>-|TRBJ1-1|TRBV11-3|TRBD1
TGTGCCAGCAGCCAACAGGGGACTGAAGCTTTCTTT
CASSQQGTEAFF
>-|TRBJ1-5|TRBV27|-
TGTGCCAGCAGTATTCAGGGTGGCAATCAGCCCCAGCATTTT
CASSIQGGNQPQHF
>-|TRBJ2-2|TRBV4-1|TRBD1
TGCGCCAGCAGCCAAGATAAGGACAGGGTTGGGTTGAACACCGGGGAGCTGTTTTTT
CASSQDKDRVGLNTGELFF
>once|TRBJ2-5|TRBV19|TRBD2
TGTGCCAGTAGTATAGTGTCGAGCGGGAGGGCCTGGAGGCTTGAGACCCAGTACTTC
CASSIVSSGRAWRLETQYF
>-|TRBJ2-7|TRBV6-1|TRBD1
TGTGCCAGCAGAGAACCTCGACAGGGGAACCTCTTCTACGAGCAGTACTTC
CASREPRQGNLFYEQYF
>once|TRBJ1-1|TRBV10-3|-
TGTGCCATCAGTGAGTCCGGCAGGGGCGACACTGAAGCTTTCTTT
CAISESGRGDTEAFF